A selection of T cell receptor beta chains follows, all from one sample in a study of blood T cells in healthy people across ages. TCRdb used MiXCR to reprocess the 5' RACE reads, holding one entry per CDR3 protein. The sample includes 950,000 to 1,200,000 distinct CDR3 sequences, roughly two fifths seen only once; the top ten take less than 15%. Material: blood. All receptors derive from a man between 18 and 35 years old in good health. The conserved cysteine and the conserved F or W are not part of the CDR3 here.

TRBV10-3	TRBJ1-2	AIKPGRPIYGYT
TRBV20-1	TRBJ2-3	SAWRGLDGGTQY
TRBV3-1	TRBJ1-5	ASSQGSTGDRH
TRBV20-1	TRBJ1-2	SASDRGMDYGYT
TRBV5-1	TRBJ2-3	ASSLSLAALSTDTQY
TRBV27	TRBJ2-3	ASGFYIAGRTDTQY
TRBV5-6	TRBJ1-2	VSSPGQGFYGYT
TRBV9	TRBJ2-3	ASSVGDGYSTDTQY
TRBV20-1	TRBJ2-3	SARVFYPEERGDTDTQY
TRBV5-5	TRBJ2-3	ASSSGQTCFSTDTQY
TRBV2	TRBJ1-3	ASKTGTGAGNTIY
TRBV5-1	TRBJ1-2	ASSLLPGGLSDYGYT
TRBV6-5	TRBJ2-2	ASSYSIGQNTGELF
TRBV6-5	TRBJ1-4	ASRGTGLNEKLF
TRBV19	TRBJ1-4	ASSTGTATGGEKLF
TRBV6-5	TRBJ1-2	ASSPRRYYGFT
TRBV20-1	TRBJ1-5	SARVGGTSNQPQH
TRBV2	TRBJ1-1	ATHGRVEAF
TRBV5-4	TRBJ1-1	ASSSGTSATEAF
TRBV7-3	TRBJ1-1	ASSLSYGNTEAF
TRBV11-2	TRBJ2-7	ASSLRWSGSPYEQY
TRBV25-1	TRBJ1-5	ASSEPGTGWQPQH
TRBV15	TRBJ1-4	ATSRGAIQGRPTSNEKLF
TRBV11-2	TRBJ2-7	ASSGLAGYNEQY